Shown below are 5 T cell receptor beta chains from a single sample sequenced in a study of T cell repertoires in cytomegalovirus infection. Their recognized antigens are unknown. TCRdb reprocessed the reads with MiXCR, giving one entry per CDR3 protein. The table has approximately 110,000 distinct CDR3 sequences, around 30% seen once; the top ten hold roughly 50%. Here the sequenced sample was CD8+ T cells from cultured PBMCs, taken from culture after CMV antigen stimulation. These receptor sequences come from a human donor in good health (CMV status not recorded). Some clones in this sample may be carry-over from other donors' samples.

This clonotype was observed many times. J is TRBJ2-7 and V is TRBV12-3 or TRBV12-4; TRBD1 matches 10 bases. The CDR3 loop spans 14 amino acids. The V gene end was trimmed by 6 bases and the J gene end by 0 bases; junction bases not matched to a gene: 2. The CDR3 loop is CASSGTGVSYEQYF. The CDR3 DNA is TGTGCCAGCAGCGGGACAGGGGTCTCCTACGAGCAGTACTTC.

This chain joins TRBV27 and TRBJ1-2; D uncertain. V lost 6 bases and J 8 bases, leaving 10 bases between the germline ends. Looked up from germline, CDR1 is MNHEY and CDR2 is SMNVEV (reference sequence). The CDR3 loop spans 11 amino acids. For the CDR3, the DNA is TGTGCCAGCAGGGGGATTCGGGGCTACACCTTC. Translated, it gives CASRGIRGYTF.

CDR3 coding DNA: TGTGCCAGCAGTTTTACAGGGGGCAGCACCGGGGAGCTGTTTTTT. This encodes CASSFTGGSTGELFF. This chain links TRBV12-3 or TRBV12-4 with TRBJ2-2; TRBD1 agrees at 9 bases. This CDR3 contains 15 residues. V shed 3 bases and J 4 bases; nucleotides not matched to a gene: 3.

This clonotype occurred many times. The V gene is TRBV6-1, the J gene TRBJ1-5; D possibly corresponds to TRBD1 (6 bases). The germline V and J ends were trimmed by 6 bases and 0 bases, with 27 bases remaining between them. The CDR3 extends over 20 amino acids. The germline gives CDR1 MNHNS, CDR2 SASEGT. The CDR3 loop reads CASRVSLFRGRSFSNQPQHF. CDR3 nucleotides: TGTGCCAGCAGAGTGAGTCTTTTTCGGGGGCGATCCTTTAGCAATCAGCCCCAGCATTTT.

This clonotype was found many times. The chain is built from TRBV28 and TRBJ2-7; 7 bases are a match to TRBD1. The CDR3 spans 14 residues. V lost 8 bases and J lost 6; bases outside the gene matches: 13. In germline, CDR1 is MDHEN, CDR2 SYDVKM. This CDR3 is CASRSQGVVSEQYF. As DNA, the CDR3 is TGTGCCAGCCGGAGCCAGGGGGTTGTTAGCGAGCAGTACTTC. The whole variable domain, remainder taken from reference TRBV28 and TRBJ2-7, is DVKVTQSSRYLVKRTGEKVFLECVQDMDHENMFWYRQDPGLGLRLIYFSYDVKMKEKGDIPEGYSVSREKKERFSLILESASTNQTSMYLCASRSQGVVSEQYFGPGTRLTVT.